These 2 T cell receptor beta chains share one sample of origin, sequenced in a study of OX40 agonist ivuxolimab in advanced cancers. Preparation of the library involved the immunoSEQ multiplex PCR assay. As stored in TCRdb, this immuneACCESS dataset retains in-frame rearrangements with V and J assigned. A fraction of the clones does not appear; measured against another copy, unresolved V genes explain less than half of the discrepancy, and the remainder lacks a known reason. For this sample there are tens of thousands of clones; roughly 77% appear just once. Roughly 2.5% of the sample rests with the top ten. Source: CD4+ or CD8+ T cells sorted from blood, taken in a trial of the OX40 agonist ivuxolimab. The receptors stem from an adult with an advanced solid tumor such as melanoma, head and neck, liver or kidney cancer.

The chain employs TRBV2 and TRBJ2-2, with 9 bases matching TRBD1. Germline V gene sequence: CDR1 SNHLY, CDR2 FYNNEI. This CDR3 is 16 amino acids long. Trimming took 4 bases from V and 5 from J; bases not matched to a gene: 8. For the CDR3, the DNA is TGTGCCAGCAGTGTAGTACAGGGGGCCGTGACCGGGGAGCTGTTTTTT. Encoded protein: CASSVVQGAVTGELFF. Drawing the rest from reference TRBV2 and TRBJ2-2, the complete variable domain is EPEVTQTPSHQVTQMGQEVILRCVPISNHLYFYWYRQILGQKVEFLVSFYNNEISEKSEIFDDQFSVERPDGSNFTLKIRSTKLEDSAMYFCASSVVQGAVTGELFFGEGSRLTVL.

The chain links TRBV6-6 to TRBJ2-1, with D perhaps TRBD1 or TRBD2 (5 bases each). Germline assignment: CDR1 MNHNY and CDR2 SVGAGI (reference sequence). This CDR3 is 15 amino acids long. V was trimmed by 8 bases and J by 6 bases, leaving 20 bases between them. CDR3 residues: CASSTQAGPSNEQFF. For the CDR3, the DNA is TGTGCCAGCTCAACACAGGCGGGTCCGTCCAATGAGCAGTTCTTC.